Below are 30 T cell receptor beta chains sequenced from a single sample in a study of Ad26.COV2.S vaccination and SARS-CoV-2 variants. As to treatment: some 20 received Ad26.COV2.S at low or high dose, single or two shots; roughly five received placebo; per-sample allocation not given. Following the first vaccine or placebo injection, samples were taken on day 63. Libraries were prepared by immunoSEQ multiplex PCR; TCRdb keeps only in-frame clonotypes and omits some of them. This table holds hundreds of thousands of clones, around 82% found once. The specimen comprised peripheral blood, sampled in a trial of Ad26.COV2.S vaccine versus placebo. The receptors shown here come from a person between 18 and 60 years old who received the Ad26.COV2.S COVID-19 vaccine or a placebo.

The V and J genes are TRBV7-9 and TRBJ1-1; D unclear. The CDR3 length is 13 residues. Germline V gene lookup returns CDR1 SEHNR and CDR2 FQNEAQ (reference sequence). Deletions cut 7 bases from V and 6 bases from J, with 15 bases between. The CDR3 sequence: CASISWGAPEAFF. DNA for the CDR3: TGTGCCAGCATCTCCTGGGGTGCCCCTGAAGCTTTCTTT.

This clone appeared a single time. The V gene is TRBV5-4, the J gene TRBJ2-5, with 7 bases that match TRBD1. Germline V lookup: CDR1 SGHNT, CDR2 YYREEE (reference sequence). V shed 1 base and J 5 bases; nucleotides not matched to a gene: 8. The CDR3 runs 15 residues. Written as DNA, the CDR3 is TGTGCCAGCAGCTTGAAGGGGACAGCGCGGGAGACCCAGTACTTC. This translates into CASSLKGTARETQYF.

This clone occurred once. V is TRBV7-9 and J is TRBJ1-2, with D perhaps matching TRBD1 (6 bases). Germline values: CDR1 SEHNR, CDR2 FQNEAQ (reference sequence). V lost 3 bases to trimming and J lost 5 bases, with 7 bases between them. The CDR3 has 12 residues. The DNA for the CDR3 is TGTGCCAGCAGCTTTACAGGGTATGGCTACACCTTC. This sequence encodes CASSFTGYGYTF. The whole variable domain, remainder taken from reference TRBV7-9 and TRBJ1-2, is DTGVSQNPRHKITKRGQNVTFRCDPISEHNRLYWYRQTLGQGPEFLTYFQNEAQLEKSRLLSDRFSAERPKGSFSTLEIQRTEQGDSAMYLCASSFTGYGYTFGSGTRLTVV.

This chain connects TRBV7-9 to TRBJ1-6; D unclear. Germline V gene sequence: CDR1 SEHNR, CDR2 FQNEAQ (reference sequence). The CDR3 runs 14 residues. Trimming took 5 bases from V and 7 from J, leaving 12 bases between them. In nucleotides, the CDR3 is TGTGCCAGCAGCCTTTTTAACTACAATTCACCCCTCCACTTT. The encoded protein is CASSLFNYNSPLHF.

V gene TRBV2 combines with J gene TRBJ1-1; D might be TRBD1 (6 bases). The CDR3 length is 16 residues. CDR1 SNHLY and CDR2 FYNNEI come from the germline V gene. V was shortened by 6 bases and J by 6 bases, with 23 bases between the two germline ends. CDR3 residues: CASSRDKGLSLAEAFF. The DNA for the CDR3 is TGTGCCAGCAGCCGGGACAAAGGTCTTTCTCTCGCTGAAGCTTTCTTT.

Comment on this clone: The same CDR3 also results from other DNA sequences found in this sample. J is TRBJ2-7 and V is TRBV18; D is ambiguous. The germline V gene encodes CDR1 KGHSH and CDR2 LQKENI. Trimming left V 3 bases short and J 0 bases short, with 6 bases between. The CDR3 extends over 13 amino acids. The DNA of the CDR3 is TGTGCCAGCTCACCTCCCAGCTCCTACGAGCAGTACTTC. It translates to CASSPPSSYEQYF.

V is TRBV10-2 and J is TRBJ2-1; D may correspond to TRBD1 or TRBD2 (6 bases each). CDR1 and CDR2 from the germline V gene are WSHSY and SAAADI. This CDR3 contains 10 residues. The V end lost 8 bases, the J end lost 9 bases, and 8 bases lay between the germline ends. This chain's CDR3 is CASGGREQFF. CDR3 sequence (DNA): TGCGCCAGCGGGGGGCGTGAGCAGTTCTTC.

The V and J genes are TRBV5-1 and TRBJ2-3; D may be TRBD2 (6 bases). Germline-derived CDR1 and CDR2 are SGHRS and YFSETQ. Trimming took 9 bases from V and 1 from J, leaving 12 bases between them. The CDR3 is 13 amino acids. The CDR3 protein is CATTTGGTDTQYF. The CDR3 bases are TGCGCCACCACCACGGGGGGCACAGATACGCAGTATTTT.

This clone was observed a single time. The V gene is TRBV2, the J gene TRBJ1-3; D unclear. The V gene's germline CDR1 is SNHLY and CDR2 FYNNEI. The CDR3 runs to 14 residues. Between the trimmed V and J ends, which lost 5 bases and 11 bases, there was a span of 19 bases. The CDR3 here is CASSLQELGRAIYF. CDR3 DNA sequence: TGTGCCAGCAGTCTCCAAGAATTAGGGCGGGCCATATATTTT.

The CDR3 spells CASSPWPTNEKLFF. CDR3 in DNA: TGTGCCAGCAGCCCGTGGCCCACTAATGAAAAACTGTTTTTT. The V call is TRBV28, the J call TRBJ1-4; the D is unclear. The CDR3 covers 14 residues. Germline V gene data show CDR1 as MDHEN and CDR2 as SYDVKM. V gave up 6 bases and J gave up 2 bases, with 10 bases separating them.

CDR3 sequence: CATSDLGGPSDTQYF. CDR3 coding DNA: TGTGCCACCAGTGATTTGGGAGGGCCAAGCGATACGCAGTATTTT. V usage is TRBV24-1 and J usage is TRBJ2-3, with a possible D match to TRBD2 (6 bases). V was trimmed by 0 bases and J by 6 bases, leaving 12 bases between them. CDR1 and CDR2 from the germline V gene are KGHDR and SFDVKD. The CDR3 extends over 15 amino acids.

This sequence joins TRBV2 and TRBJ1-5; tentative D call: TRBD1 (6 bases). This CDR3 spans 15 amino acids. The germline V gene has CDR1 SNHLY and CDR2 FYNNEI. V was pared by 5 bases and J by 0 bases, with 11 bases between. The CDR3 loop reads CASSLQGNSNQPQHF. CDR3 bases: TGTGCCAGCAGTTTACAGGGAAATAGCAATCAGCCCCAGCATTTT.

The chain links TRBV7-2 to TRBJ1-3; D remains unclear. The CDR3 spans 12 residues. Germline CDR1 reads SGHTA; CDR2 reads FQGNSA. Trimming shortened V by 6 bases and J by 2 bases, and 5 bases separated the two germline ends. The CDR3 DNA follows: TGTGCCAGCAGTTATACTGGAAACACCATATATTTT. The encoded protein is CASSYTGNTIYF.

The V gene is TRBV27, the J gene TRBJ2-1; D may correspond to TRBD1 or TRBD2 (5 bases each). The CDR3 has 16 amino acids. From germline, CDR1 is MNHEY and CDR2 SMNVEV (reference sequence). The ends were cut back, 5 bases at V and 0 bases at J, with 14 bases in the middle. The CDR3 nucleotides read TGTGCCAGCAGTCACGGGGCGATGAGCTCCTACAATGAGCAGTTCTTC. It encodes CASSHGAMSSYNEQFF.

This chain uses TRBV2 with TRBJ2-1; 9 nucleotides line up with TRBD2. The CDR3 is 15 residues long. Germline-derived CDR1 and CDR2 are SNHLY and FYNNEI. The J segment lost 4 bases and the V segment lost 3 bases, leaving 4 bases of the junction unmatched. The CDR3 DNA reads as TGTGCCAGCAGTGAGCAGCGGGGGGCGTACAATGAGCAGTTCTTC. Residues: CASSEQRGAYNEQFF.

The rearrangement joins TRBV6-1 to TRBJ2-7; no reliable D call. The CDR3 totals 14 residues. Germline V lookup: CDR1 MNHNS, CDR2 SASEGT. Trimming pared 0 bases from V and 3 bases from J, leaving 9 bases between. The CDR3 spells CASSEAAEGYEQYF. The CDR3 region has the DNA TGTGCCAGCAGTGAAGCAGCAGAAGGCTACGAGCAGTACTTC.

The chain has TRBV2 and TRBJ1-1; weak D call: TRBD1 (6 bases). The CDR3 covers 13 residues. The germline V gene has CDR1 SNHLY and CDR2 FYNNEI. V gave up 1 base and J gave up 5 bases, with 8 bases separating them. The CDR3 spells CASSEGTGTEAFF. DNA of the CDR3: TGTGCCAGCAGTGAAGGAACAGGGACTGAAGCTTTCTTT.

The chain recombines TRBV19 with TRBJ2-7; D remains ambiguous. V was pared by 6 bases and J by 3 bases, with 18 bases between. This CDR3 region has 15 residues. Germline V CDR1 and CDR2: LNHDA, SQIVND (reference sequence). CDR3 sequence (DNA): TGTGCCAGTAGCCGATCGATCCCACAAAGCTACGAGCAGTACTTC. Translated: CASSRSIPQSYEQYF.

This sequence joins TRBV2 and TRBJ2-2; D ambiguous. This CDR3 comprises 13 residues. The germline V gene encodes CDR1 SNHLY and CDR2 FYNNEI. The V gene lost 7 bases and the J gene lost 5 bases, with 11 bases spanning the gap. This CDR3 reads CASTPTTTGELFF. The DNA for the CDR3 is TGTGCCAGCACCCCCACTACTACCGGGGAGCTGTTTTTT. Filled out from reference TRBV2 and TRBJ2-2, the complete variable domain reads EPEVTQTPSHQVTQMGQEVILRCVPISNHLYFYWYRQILGQKVEFLVSFYNNEISEKSEIFDDQFSVERPDGSNFTLKIRSTKLEDSAMYFCASTPTTTGELFFGEGSRLTVL.

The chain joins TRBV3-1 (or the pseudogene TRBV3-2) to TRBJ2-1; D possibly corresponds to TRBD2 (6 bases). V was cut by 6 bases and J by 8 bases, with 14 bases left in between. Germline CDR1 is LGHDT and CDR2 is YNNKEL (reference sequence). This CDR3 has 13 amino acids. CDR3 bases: TGTGCCAGCAGGCTTTCGGGGGAGGATGAGCAGTTCTTC. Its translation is CASRLSGEDEQFF.

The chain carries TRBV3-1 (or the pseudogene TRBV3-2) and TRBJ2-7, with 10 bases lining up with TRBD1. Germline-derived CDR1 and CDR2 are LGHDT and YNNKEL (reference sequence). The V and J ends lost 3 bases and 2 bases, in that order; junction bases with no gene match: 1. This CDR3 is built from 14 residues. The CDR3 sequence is CASSHGTGAYEQYF. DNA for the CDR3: TGTGCCAGCAGCCACGGGACAGGGGCCTACGAGCAGTACTTC.

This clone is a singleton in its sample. CDR3 amino acids: CASSAGPLASYNEQFF. The DNA of the CDR3 is TGTGCCAGCAGCGCCGGTCCGCTAGCTTCCTACAATGAGCAGTTCTTC. The chain is built from TRBV7-9 and TRBJ2-1, with a weak D call TRBD2 (5 bases). Germline V gives CDR1 SEHNR, CDR2 FQNEAQ (reference sequence). Trimming took off 5 bases at V and 1 base at J, with 15 bases between the two ends. This CDR3 spans 16 amino acids.

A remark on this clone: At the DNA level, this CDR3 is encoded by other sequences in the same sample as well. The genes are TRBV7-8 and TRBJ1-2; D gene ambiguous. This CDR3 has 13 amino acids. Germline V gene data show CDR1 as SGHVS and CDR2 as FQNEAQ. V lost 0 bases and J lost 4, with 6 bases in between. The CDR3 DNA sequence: TGTGCCAGCAGCTTAGCGCGAAGCTATGGCTACACCTTC. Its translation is CASSLARSYGYTF.

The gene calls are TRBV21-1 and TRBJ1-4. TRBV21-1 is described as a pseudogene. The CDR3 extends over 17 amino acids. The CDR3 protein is CASSKGLVPWLNEKLFF. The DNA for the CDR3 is TGTGCCAGCAGCAAAGGTCTCGTCCCTTGGCTAAATGAAAAACTGTTTTTT.

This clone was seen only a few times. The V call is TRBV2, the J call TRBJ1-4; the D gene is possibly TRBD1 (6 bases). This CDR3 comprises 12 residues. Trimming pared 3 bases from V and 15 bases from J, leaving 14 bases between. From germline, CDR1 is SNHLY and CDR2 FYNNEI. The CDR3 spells CASSDGGLGLFF. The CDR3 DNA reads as TGTGCCAGCAGTGATGGGGGCCTCGGGTTGTTTTTT.

For the CDR3, the DNA is TGCGCCAGCATGAATCGACTAGCGAAGGATACGCAGTATTTT. Protein sequence: CASMNRLAKDTQYF. The chain links TRBV5-1 to TRBJ2-3; 8 nucleotides align to TRBD2. Per the germline V gene, CDR1 is SGHRS and CDR2 is YFSETQ. The CDR3 covers 14 residues. The trim removed 6 bases at V and 6 bases at J, leaving 9 bases unmatched. Together with reference TRBV5-1 and TRBJ2-3, the CDR3 gives the full variable domain: KAGVTQTPRYLIKTRGQQVTLSCSPISGHRSVSWYQQTPGQGLQFLFEYFSETQRNKGNFPGRFSGRQFSNSRSEMNVSTLELGDSALYLCASMNRLAKDTQYFGPGTRLTVL.

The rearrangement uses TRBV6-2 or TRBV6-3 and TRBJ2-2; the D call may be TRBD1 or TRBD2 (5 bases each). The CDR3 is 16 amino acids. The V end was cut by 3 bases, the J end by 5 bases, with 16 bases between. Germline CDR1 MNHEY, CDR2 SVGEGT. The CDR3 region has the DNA TGTGCCAGCAGTTATATGTCGGGACGGACTACCGGGGAGCTGTTTTTT. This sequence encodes CASSYMSGRTTGELFF.

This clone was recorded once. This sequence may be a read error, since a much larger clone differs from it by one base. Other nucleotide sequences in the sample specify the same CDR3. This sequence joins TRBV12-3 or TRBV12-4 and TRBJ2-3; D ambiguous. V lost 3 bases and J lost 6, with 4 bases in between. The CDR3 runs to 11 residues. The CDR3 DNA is TGTGCCAGCAGTTTTGGGGATACGCAGTATTTT. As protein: CASSFGDTQYF.

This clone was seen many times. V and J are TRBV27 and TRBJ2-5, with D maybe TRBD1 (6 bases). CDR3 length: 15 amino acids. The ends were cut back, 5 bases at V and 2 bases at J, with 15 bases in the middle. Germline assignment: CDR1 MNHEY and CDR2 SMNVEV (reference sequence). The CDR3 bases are TGTGCCAGCAGTCTGGTTTTGCAGGGGCAAGAGACCCAGTACTTC. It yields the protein CASSLVLQGQETQYF.

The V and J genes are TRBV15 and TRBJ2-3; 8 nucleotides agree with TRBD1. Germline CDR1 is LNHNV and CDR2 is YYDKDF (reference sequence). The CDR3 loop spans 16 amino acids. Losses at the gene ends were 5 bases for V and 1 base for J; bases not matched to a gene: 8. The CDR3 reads CATSLYTGGGTDTQYF. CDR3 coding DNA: TGTGCCACCAGCCTTTATACAGGGGGAGGCACAGATACGCAGTATTTT.